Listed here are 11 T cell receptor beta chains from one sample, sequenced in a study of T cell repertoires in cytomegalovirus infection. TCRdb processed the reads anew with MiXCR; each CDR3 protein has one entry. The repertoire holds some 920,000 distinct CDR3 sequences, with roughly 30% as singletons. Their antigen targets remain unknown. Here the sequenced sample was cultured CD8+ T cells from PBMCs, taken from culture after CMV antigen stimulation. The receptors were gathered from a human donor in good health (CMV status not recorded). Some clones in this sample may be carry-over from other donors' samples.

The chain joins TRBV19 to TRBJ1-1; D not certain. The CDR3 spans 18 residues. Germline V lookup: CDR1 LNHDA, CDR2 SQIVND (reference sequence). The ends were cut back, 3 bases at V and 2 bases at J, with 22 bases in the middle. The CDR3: CASSMDAVLVGLNTEAFF. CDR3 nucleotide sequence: TGTGCCAGTAGTATGGACGCTGTTTTAGTGGGTCTAAACACTGAAGCTTTCTTT. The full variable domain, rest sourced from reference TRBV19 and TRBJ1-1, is DGGITQSPKYLFRKEGQNVTLSCEQNLNHDAMYWYRQDPGQGLRLIYYSQIVNDFQKGDIAEGYSVSREKKESFPLTVTSAQKNPTAFYLCASSMDAVLVGLNTEAFFGQGTRLTVV.

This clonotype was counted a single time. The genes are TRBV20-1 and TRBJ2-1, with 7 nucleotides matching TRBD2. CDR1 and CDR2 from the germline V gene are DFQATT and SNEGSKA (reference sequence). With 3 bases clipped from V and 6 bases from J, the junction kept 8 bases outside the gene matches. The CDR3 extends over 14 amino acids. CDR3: CSASSGGKSNEQFF. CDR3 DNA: TGCAGTGCTAGTTCCGGGGGGAAATCCAATGAGCAGTTCTTC.

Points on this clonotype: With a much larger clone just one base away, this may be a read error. CDR3 DNA sequence: TGTGCCAGCAACTTAGGACATTCCAGCACAGATACGCAGTATTTT. The encoded protein is CASNLGHSSTDTQYF. V and J are TRBV7-4 and TRBJ2-3; D is possibly TRBD1 (5 bases). CDR3 size: 15 residues. The V gene's germline CDR1 is SGHVT and CDR2 SQSDAQ.

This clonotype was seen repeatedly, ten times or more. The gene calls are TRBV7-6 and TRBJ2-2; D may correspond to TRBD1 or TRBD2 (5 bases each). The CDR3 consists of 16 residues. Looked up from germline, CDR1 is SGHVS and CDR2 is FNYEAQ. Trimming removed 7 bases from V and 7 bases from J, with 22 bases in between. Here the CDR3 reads CASTPLGVHEGGELFF. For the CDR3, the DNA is TGTGCCAGCACTCCTTTAGGGGTCCATGAGGGCGGGGAGCTGTTTTTT.

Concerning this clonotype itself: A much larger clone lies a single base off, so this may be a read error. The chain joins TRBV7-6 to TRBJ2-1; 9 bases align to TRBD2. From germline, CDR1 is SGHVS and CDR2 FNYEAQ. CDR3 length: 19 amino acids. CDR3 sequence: CVSSLAQGSKRGAYNEQFF. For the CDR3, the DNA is TGTGTCAGCAGCTTAGCGCAAGGTTCCAAGCGGGGGGCGTACAATGAGCAGTTCTTC.

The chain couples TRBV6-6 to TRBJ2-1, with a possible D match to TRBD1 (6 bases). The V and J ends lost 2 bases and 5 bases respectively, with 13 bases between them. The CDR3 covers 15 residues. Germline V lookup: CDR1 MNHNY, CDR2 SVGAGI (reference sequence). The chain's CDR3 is CASSYRQGRNNEQFF. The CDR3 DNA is TGTGCCAGCAGTTACCGGCAGGGGCGAAACAATGAGCAGTTCTTC.

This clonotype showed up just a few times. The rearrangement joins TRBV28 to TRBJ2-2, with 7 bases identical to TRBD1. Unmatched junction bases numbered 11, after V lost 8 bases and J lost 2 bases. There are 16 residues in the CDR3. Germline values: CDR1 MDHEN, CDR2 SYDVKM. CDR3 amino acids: CASSTRQGPNTGELFF. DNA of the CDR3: TGTGCCAGCTCCACGAGACAGGGCCCCAACACCGGGGAGCTGTTTTTT. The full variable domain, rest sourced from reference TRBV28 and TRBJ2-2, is DVKVTQSSRYLVKRTGEKVFLECVQDMDHENMFWYRQDPGLGLRLIYFSYDVKMKEKGDIPEGYSVSREKKERFSLILESASTNQTSMYLCASSTRQGPNTGELFFGEGSRLTVL.

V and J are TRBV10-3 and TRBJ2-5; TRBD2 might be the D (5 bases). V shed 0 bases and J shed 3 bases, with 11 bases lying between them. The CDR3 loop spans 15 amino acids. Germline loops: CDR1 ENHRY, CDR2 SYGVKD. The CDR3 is CAISESRAGEETQYF. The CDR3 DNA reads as TGTGCCATCAGTGAGTCGCGGGCAGGAGAAGAGACCCAGTACTTC.

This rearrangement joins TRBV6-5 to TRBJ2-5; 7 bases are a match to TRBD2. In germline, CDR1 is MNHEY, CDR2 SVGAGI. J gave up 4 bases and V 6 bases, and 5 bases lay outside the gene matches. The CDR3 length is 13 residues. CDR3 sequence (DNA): TGTGCCAGCAGAGGACTAGTTCTAGAGACCCAGTACTTC. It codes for CASRGLVLETQYF.

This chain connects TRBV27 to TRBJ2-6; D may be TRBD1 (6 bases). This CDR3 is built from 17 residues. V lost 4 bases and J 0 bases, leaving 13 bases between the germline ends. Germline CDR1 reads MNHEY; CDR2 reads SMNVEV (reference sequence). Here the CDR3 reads CASSSRDKISGANVLTF. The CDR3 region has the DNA TGTGCCAGCAGTTCTAGGGACAAAATCTCTGGGGCCAACGTCCTGACTTTC.

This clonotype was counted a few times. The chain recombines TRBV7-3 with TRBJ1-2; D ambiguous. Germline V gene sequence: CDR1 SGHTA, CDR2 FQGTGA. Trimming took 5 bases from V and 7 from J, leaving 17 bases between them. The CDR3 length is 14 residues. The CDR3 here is CASSPGGNLGGYTF. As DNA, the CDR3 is TGTGCCAGCAGCCCAGGCGGCAATCTGGGTGGCTACACCTTC.